This T cell receptor beta chain came from a study of beta chain features in type 1 diabetes. Overall study findings and caveats: Shorter templates might be favored by PCR, equally in patients and controls. Type 1 diabetes patients showed fewer insertions and more deletions at VDJ junctions.

V was shortened by 5 bases and J by 5 bases, with 18 bases between the two germline ends. The CDR3 extends over 16 amino acids. Germline values: CDR1 SEHNR, CDR2 FQNEAQ (reference sequence). CD4+ naive, central memory, regulatory and stem cell-like memory subsets were isolated by sorting on CD45RO/CCR7/CD25/CD127/CD95/CD27. What was sequenced were expressed TCRB transcripts, since all of the isolated RNA had been reverse transcribed. Assay used: immunoSEQ multiplex PCR; TCRdb lists only in-frame clones, some missing. The sample consists of 810,000 or so clones, 15% to 20% of them appearing once. The sample holds a few counts of this clone. The antigen is undetermined.

This chain connects TRBV7-9 to TRBJ2-2; perhaps TRBD2 as D (6 bases). The origin of this receptor is a woman between 18 and 29 years old in good health. The specimen sequenced was naive CD4+ T cells from blood. CDR3 amino acids: CASSPALLALTGELFF. DNA for the CDR3: TGTGCCAGCAGCCCAGCCCTTCTAGCGCTTACCGGGGAGCTGTTTTTT.